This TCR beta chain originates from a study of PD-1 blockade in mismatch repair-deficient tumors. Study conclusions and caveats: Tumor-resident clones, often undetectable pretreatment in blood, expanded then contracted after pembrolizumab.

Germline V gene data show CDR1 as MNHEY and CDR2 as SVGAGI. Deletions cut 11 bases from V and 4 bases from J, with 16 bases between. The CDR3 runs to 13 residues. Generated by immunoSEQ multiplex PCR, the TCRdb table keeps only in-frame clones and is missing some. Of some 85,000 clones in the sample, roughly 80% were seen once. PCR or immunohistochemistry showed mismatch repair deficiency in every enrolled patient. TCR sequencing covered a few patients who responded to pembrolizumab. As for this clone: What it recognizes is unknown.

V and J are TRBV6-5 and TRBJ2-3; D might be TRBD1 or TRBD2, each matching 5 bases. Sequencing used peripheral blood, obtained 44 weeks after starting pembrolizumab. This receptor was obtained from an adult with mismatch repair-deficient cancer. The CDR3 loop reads CASGPPGPDTQYF. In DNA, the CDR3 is TGTGCCTCGGGACCGCCCGGGCCAGATACGCAGTATTTT.